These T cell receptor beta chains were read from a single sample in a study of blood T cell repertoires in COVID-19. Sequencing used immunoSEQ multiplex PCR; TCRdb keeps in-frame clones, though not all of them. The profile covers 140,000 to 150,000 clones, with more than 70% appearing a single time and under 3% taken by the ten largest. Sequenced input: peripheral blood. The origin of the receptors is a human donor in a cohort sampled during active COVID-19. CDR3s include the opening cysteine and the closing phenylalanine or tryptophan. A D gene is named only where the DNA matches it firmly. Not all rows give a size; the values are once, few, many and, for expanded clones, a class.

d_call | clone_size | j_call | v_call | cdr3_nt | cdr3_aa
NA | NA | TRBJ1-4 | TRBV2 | TGTGCCAGCAGTGGACAGAGCTTGGCCGAAAAACTGTTTTTT | CASSGQSLAEKLFF
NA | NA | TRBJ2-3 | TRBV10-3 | TGTGCCATCAGTGAGTCGGGGCTATCCACAGATACGCAGTATTTT | CAISESGLSTDTQYF
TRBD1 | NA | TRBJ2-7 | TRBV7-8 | TGTGCCAGCAGCTCTAAAACAGGGGGCTTATTTTACGAGCAGTACTTC | CASSSKTGGLFYEQYF
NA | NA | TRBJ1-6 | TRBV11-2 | TGTGCCAGCAGCTTTCAGGCAGGCTCCAATTCACCCCTCCACTTT | CASSFQAGSNSPLHF
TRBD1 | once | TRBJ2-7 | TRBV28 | TGTGCCAGCAGTTTATCTAGAACGGGACAGGCTAAATACGAGCAGTACTTC | CASSLSRTGQAKYEQYF
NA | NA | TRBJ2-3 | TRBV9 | TGTGCCAGCAGCCTCCACCCCGACTCAAGCACAGATACGCAGTATTTT | CASSLHPDSSTDTQYF
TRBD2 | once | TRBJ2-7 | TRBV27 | TGTGCCAGCAGTTTAAGTAACCTCCTAGCGGGTCTAAGCACCGAGCAGTACTTC | CASSLSNLLAGLSTEQYF
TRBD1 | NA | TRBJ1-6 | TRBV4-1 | TGCGCCAGCAGCCTCCCACAGGGAGGCAGGGGGCTTAATTCACCCCTCCACTTT | CASSLPQGGRGLNSPLHF
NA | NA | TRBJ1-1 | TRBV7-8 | TGTGCCAGCAGCTACAACCCGGGGGACACTGAAGCTTTCTTT | CASSYNPGDTEAFF
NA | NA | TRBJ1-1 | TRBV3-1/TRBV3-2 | TGTGCCAGCAGCCAAGCCCCTCTGCGACTGGACACTGAAGCTTTCTTT | CASSQAPLRLDTEAFF
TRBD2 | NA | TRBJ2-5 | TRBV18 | TGTGCCAGCTCACCGGGACTACAAGAGACCCAGTACTTC | CASSPGLQETQYF
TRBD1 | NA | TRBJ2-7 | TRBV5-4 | TGTGCCAGCAGCTTGCCAGGGACAGGTCGTTACGAGCAGTACTTC | CASSLPGTGRYEQYF
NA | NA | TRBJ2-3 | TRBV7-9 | TGTGCCAGCAGCTTAGTAGACAAGGCAGCGCAGTATTTT | CASSLVDKAAQYF
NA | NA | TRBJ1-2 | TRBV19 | TGTGCCAGTAGTATAGATCAGTTAAACTATGGCTACACCTTC | CASSIDQLNYGYTF
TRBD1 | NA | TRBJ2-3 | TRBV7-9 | TGTGCCAGCAGCTTAGACGACAGGGGTGCGGGGGATACGCAGTATTTT | CASSLDDRGAGDTQYF
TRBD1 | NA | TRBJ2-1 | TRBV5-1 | TGCGCCAGCAGCTTGGAGGGACAGGGCCACAATGAGCAGTTCTTC | CASSLEGQGHNEQFF
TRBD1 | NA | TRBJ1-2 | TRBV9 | TGTGCCAGCAGCGTCGATGGAGGGGGCAACTATGGCTACACCTTC | CASSVDGGGNYGYTF
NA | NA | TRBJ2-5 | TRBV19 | TGTGCCAGTAGTCGCCTACTGTCGCCCCAAGAGACCCAGTACTTC | CASSRLLSPQETQYF
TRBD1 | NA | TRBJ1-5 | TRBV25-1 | TGTGCCAGCAGAGCTTCACAGGGGGATCAGCCCCAGCATTTT | CASRASQGDQPQHF
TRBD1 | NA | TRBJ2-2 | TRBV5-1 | TGCGCCAGCAGGTCCGGGACAGGGGTCGGGGAGCTGTTTTTT | CASRSGTGVGELFF
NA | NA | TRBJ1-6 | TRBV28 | TGTGCCAGCAGTGTCCCTGGCCGGAGTAATAATTCACCCCTCCACTTT | CASSVPGRSNNSPLHF
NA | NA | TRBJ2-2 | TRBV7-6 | TGTGCCAGCAGCTTAAGACAGCTCGCGAACACCGGGGAGCTGTTTTTT | CASSLRQLANTGELFF
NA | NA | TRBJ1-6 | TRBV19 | TGTGCCAGTAGTATCGTGGAGAACTCACCCCTCCACTTT | CASSIVENSPLHF
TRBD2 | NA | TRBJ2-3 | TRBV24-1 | TGTGCCACCAGTGATTTGGGGCGGGGGGGTGCAGATACGCAGTATTTT | CATSDLGRGGADTQYF
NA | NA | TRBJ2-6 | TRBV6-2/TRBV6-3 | TGTGCCAGCAGTTACCGGTTCTCTGGGGCCAACGTCCTGACTTTC | CASSYRFSGANVLTF
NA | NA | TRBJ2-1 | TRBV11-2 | TGTGCCAGCAGCTTAAGAGGGGGGACAGCATCCTACAATGAGCAGTTCTTC | CASSLRGGTASYNEQFF
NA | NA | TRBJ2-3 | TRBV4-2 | TGTGCCAGCAGCCAAGATGTGGGAGTCACAGATACGCAGTATTTT | CASSQDVGVTDTQYF
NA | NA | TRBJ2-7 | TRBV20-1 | TGCAGTGCTAGTCGGCCCTCCCCGACAGGCCGCTACGAGCAGTACTTC | CSASRPSPTGRYEQYF
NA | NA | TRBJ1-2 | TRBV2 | TGTGCCAGCAGTGAGCAGGGAATCTATGGCTACACCTTC | CASSEQGIYGYTF
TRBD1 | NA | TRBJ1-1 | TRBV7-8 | TGTGCCAGCAGCCAAAGGGACAGGGCTTTGAACACTGAAGCTTTCTTT | CASSQRDRALNTEAFF
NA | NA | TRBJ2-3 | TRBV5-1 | TGCGCCAGCAGCTTGGTAGCTACTTCTTCGGGTGATACGCAGTATTTT | CASSLVATSSGDTQYF
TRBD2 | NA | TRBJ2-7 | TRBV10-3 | TGTGCCATCGGCGGCGGGAGAGGGTACGAGCAGTACTTC | CAIGGGRGYEQYF
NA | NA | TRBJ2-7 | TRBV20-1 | TGCAGTGCTAATGATAGAACCTACGAGCAGTACTTC | CSANDRTYEQYF
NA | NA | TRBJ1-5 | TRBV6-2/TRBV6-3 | TGTGCCAGCAGCCAGCCGGTCCCTAGCAATCAGCCCCAGCATTTT | CASSQPVPSNQPQHF
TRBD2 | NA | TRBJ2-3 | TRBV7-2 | TGTGCCAGCAGCTTGTTGACTAGCGGGGGTACGGATACGCAGTATTTT | CASSLLTSGGTDTQYF
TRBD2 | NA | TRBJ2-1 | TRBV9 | TGTGCCAGCAGCGTGACTAGCGGGAGGGGACACAATGAGCAGTTCTTC | CASSVTSGRGHNEQFF
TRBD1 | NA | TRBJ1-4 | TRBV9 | TGTGCCAGCAGCGTAGGCCCGCAGGGGGCTGAAAAACTGTTTTTT | CASSVGPQGAEKLFF
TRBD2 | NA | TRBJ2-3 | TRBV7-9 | TGTGCCAGCAGCTTAGGGGCAATTAGCGGGAGCGGTACAGATACGCAGTATTTT | CASSLGAISGSGTDTQYF
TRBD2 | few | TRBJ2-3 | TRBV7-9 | TGTGCCAGCAGCCCAACGACTAGCTTCACAGATACGCAGTATTTT | CASSPTTSFTDTQYF